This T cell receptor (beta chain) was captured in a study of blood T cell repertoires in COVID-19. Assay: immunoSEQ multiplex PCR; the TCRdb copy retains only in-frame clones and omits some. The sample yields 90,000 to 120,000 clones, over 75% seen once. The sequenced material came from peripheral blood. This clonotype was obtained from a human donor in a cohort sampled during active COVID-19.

CDR3 in DNA: TGCAGTGCTAGCGTCCAAGAGACCCAGTACTTC. It yields the protein CSASVQETQYF. J is TRBJ2-5 and V is TRBV20-1; D is ambiguous. CDR1 is DFQATT and CDR2 is SNEGSKA in the germline V gene (reference sequence). V was pared by 3 bases and J by 1 base, with 3 bases between. CDR3 length: 11 residues.